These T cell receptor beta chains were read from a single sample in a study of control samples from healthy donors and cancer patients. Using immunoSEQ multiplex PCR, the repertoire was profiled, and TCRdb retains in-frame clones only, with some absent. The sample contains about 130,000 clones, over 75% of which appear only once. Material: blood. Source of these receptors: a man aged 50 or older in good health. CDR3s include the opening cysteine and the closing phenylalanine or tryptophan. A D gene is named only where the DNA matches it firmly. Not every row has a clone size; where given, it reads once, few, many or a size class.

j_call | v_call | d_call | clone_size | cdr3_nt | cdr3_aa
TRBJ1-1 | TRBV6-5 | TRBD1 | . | TGTGCCAGCGGGACAGGGTTTGTGGAAGCTTTCTTT | CASGTGFVEAFF
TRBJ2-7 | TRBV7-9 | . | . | TGTGCCAGCAGCTTAGGCCCCTCCGCCGAGCAGTACTTC | CASSLGPSAEQYF
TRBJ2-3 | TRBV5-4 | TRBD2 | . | TGTGCCAGCGCCCCTAGCGGGGGCGACACAGATACGCAGTATTTT | CASAPSGGDTDTQYF
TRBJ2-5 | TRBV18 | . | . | TGTGCCAGCTCACCAACCAGGGGAGGCGAGACCCAGTACTTC | CASSPTRGGETQYF
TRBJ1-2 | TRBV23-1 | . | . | TGCGCCAGCAGTCAATCGGGGGGAAGGGGCTACACCTTC | CASSQSGGRGYTF
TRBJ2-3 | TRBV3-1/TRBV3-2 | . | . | TGTGCCAGCAGCCAAGCAATAGGCACAGATACGCAGTATTTT | CASSQAIGTDTQYF
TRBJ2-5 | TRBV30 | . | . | TGTGCCTGGAGTGTAGATGTCCAAGAGACCCAGTACTTC | CAWSVDVQETQYF
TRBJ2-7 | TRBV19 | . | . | TGTGCCAGTAGTCAACAGGACACCGGAGGGCAGTACTTC | CASSQQDTGGQYF
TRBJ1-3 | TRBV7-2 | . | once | TGTGCCAGCAGCCATGGGGGACCCTCTGGAAACACCATATATTTT | CASSHGGPSGNTIYF
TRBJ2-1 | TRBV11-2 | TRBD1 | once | TGTGCCAGCAAGCCGGGACAGGGGTCCTACAATGAGCAGTTCTTC | CASKPGQGSYNEQFF
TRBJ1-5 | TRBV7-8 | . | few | TGTGCCAGCAGCTTAGCCGAGTCCGGGGGGACTCAGCCCCAGCATTTT | CASSLAESGGTQPQHF
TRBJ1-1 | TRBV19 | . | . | TGTGCCAGTAGTATAGAAGCCATTGGACGGAACACTGAAGCTTTCTTT | CASSIEAIGRNTEAFF
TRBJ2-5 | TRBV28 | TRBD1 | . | TGTGCCAGCAGTTCCCGACAGGGGCAAGAGACCCAGTACTTC | CASSSRQGQETQYF
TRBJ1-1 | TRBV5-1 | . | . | TGCGCCAGCAGCTTGCACAGGTCGGCAGCAACGGCGAACACTGAAGCTTTCTTT | CASSLHRSAATANTEAFF
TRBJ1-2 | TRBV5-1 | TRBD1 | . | TGCGCCAGCAGCATAGACCGGGACAGGGATCTCCTTAACTATGGCTACACCTTC | CASSIDRDRDLLNYGYTF
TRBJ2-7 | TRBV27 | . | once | TGTGCCAGCAGTTTCGGCAACGAGCAGTACTTC | CASSFGNEQYF
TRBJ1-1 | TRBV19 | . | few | TGTGCCAGTAGTCGTTGGGACACTGAAGCTTTCTTT | CASSRWDTEAFF
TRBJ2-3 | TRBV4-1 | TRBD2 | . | TGCGCCAGCAGCCAAGAAAGCGGACTAGATGTCAGTGGGACGCAGTATTTT | CASSQESGLDVSGTQYF
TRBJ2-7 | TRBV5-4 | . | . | TGTGCCAGCAGCTTTATCGGGGAATATTACGAGCAGTACTTC | CASSFIGEYYEQYF
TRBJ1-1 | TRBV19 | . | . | TGTGCCAGTAGTATCTATTCGGGGGCCGACGAGGCTTTCTTT | CASSIYSGADEAFF
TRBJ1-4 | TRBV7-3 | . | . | TGTGCCAGCAGCTTAGGAGCTAATGAAAAACTGTTTTTT | CASSLGANEKLFF
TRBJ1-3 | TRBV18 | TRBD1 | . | TGTGCCAGCTCACGACTGGGACAGAGCGACAACCGGGGCTCTGGAAACACCATATATTTT | CASSRLGQSDNRGSGNTIYF
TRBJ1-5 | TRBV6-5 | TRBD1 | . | TGTGCCAGCAGTCAGGGGACAGGGTTCAATCAGCCCCAGCATTTT | CASSQGTGFNQPQHF
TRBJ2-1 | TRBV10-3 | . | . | TGTGCCATCAGCCGAGAGGAGGGCTTGTCGAATGAGCAGTTCTTC | CAISREEGLSNEQFF
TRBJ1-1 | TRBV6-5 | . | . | TGTGCCAGCATTGGACAGCTCAACACTGAAGCTTTCTTT | CASIGQLNTEAFF
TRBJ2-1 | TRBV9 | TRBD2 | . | TGTGCCAGCAGCCGTAGCGGGGGGGCTCTAAATGAGCAGTTCTTC | CASSRSGGALNEQFF
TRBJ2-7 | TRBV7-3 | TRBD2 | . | TGTGCCAGCAGCTTAGGCCCGGGAGGCTACGAGCAGTACTTC | CASSLGPGGYEQYF
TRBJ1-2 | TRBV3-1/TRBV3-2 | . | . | TGTGCCAGCAGTCATTCGATCTATGGCTACACCTTC | CASSHSIYGYTF
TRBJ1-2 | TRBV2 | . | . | TGTGCCAGCAGTCTCGGGGGGGCACAGGGTTCTAACTATGGCTACACCTTC | CASSLGGAQGSNYGYTF
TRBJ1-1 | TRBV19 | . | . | TGTGCCAGTAGTATGTCACAGGGCGGTACTGAAGCTTTCTTT | CASSMSQGGTEAFF
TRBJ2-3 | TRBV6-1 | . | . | TGTGCCAGCAGTGAAGGAGGGGCGCGTACAGATACGCAGTATTTT | CASSEGGARTDTQYF
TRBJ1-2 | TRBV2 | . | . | TGTGCCAGCAGTACGCAGGCTAACTATGGCTACACCTTC | CASSTQANYGYTF
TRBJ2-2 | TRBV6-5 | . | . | TGTGCCAGCAGTCTCATAGGGGAGAACACCGGGGAGCTGTTTTTT | CASSLIGENTGELFF
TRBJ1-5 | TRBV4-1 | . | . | TGCGCCAGCAGCCCTTCACCAACAGGGAGTCAGCCCCAGCATTTT | CASSPSPTGSQPQHF
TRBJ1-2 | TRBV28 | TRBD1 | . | TGTGCCAGCAGTTCCCAGGGGGTCCCGAAGTCAGCTGGCTACACCTTC | CASSSQGVPKSAGYTF
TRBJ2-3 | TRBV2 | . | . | TGTGCCAGCAGTCTCCTGAGGGGAATCACTAGCACAGATACGCAGTATTTT | CASSLLRGITSTDTQYF
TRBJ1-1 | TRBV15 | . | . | TGTGCCACCAGCAGAGATCTGGTGCGTCCACAAGCTTTCTTT | CATSRDLVRPQAFF
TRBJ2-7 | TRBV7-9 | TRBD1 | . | TGTGCCAGCAGCTCAGAAGACAGGGCCACCTACGAGCAGTACTTC | CASSSEDRATYEQYF
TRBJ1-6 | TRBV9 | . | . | TGTGCCAGCAGCGTAGCAGTTAGCTCCTATAATTCACCCCTCCACTTT | CASSVAVSSYNSPLHF
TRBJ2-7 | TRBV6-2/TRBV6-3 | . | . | TGTGCCAGCAGTTACTATGACGACGCGGACTACGAGCAGTACTTC | CASSYYDDADYEQYF